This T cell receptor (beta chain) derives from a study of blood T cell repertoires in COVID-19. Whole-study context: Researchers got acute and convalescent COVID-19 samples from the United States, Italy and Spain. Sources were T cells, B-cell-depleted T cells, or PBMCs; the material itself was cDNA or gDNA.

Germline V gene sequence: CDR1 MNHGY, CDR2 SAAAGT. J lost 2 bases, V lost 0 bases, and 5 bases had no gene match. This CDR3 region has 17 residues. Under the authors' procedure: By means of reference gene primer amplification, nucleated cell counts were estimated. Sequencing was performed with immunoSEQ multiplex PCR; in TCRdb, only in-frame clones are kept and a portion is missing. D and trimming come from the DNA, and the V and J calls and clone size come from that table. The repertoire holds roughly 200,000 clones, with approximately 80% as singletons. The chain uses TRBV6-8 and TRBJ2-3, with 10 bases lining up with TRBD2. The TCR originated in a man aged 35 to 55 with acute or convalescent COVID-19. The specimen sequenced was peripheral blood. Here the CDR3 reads CASSYSQTSGYTDTQYF. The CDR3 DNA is TGTGCCAGCAGTTACTCCCAGACTAGCGGGTACACAGATACGCAGTATTTT.